The sequence of this TCR beta chain was determined in a study of T cells in Graves' hyperthyroidism and ophthalmopathy. Background on the study: The authors collected peripheral blood at initial diagnosis, before any treatment. Study results and limitations: Most clonotypes expanded in the thyroid (above 0.001) were also present in blood. Through a model of 13 V-J features, ophthalmopathy was separated from stable hyperthyroidism.

This clonotype was found a few times. Its cognate antigen is unknown. CDR3 size: 13 residues. J lost 7 bases, V lost 11 bases, and 6 bases had no gene match. Germline CDR1 reads SNHLY; CDR2 reads FYNNEI. With a duration under 2 months, the hyperthyroidism was newly diagnosed in patients aged 18 to 65. From RNA transcripts, TCR beta CDR3 regions were amplified. During a first-round RT-PCR of the TCR CDR3, the HTBI primer set was used. TCRdb re-derived calls from the multiplex PCR reads in MiXCR, one entry per CDR3 protein. Among about 770,000 distinct CDR3 sequences listed, roughly a sixth were seen once.

The TCR comes from a woman aged 45-65 years with Graves' hyperthyroidism that later progressed to Graves' ophthalmopathy. The J gene is TRBJ1-4, the V gene TRBV2, with 11 nucleotides matching TRBD1. Specimen: blood. The CDR3, as DNA: TGTGCCGGACAGGGGGCGATCTTTGAAAAACTGTTTTTT. Translated, it gives CAGQGAIFEKLFF.